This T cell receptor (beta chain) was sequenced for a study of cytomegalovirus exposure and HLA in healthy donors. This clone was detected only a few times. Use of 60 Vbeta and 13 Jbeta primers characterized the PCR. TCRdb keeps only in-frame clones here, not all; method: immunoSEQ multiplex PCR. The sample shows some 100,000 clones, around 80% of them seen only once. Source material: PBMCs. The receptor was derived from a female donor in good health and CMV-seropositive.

CDR3 DNA sequence: TGTGCCAGCAGTGAACAGGGGGGTCCCTACGAGCAGTACTTC. It codes for CASSEQGGPYEQYF. The chain uses TRBV2 and TRBJ2-7; D is perhaps TRBD1 (7 bases). Germline V gene data show CDR1 as SNHLY and CDR2 as FYNNEI. This CDR3 is 14 amino acids long. The V and J ends lost 2 bases and 2 bases respectively, with 10 bases between them.